Below, 21 T cell receptor beta chains from the same sample are listed, as sequenced in a study of OX40 agonist ivuxolimab in advanced cancers. Sequencing used immunoSEQ multiplex PCR; TCRdb keeps in-frame clones, though not all of them. The sample has approximately 20,000 clones, roughly nine tenths seen once. The starting material was CD4+ or CD8+ T cells sorted from blood, obtained in a trial of the OX40 agonist ivuxolimab. Every receptor here comes from an adult with an advanced solid tumor such as melanoma, head and neck, liver or kidney cancer.

This clone has more than one count but fewer than ten. The DNA of the CDR3 is TGCGCCAGCAGCCAAGATTTTAGGGGGTTTGGGTACGAGCAGTACTTC. Translated: CASSQDFRGFGYEQYF. J is TRBJ2-7 and V is TRBV4-3; maybe TRBD1 (6 bases). The ends were cut back, 0 bases at V and 4 bases at J, with 16 bases in the middle. Looked up from germline, CDR1 is LGHNA and CDR2 is YSLEER. This CDR3 spans 16 amino acids.

The V gene is TRBV2, the J gene TRBJ2-3; TRBD2 matches 11 bases. Trimming at V came to 6 bases and at J to 4 bases, leaving 12 bases not matched to a gene. The CDR3 consists of 17 residues. Germline CDR1 and CDR2: SNHLY and FYNNEI. The CDR3, as DNA: TGTGCCAGCAGGGTTCTTAGCGGGGGGGCCGAGTCAGATACGCAGTATTTT. Its protein product is CASRVLSGGAESDTQYF.

There are a few counts of this clone. V and J are TRBV29-1 and TRBJ2-7; 7 bases align to TRBD1. CDR3 length: 13 amino acids. V shed 6 bases and J 0 bases; nucleotides not matched to a gene: 5. CDR1 SQVTM and CDR2 ANQGSEA come from the germline V gene. CDR3 amino acids: CSVRTGLSYEQYF. The CDR3 nucleotides are TGCAGCGTCCGGACAGGCCTCTCCTACGAGCAGTACTTC.

In this sample, this clone turned up once. The rearrangement uses TRBV27 and TRBJ1-3; no clear D. Trimming took 5 bases from V and 2 from J, leaving 19 bases between them. Germline assignment: CDR1 MNHEY and CDR2 SMNVEV (reference sequence). This CDR3 spans 17 amino acids. The CDR3 reads CASSERATGAPGNTIYF. For the CDR3, the DNA is TGTGCCAGCAGTGAAAGGGCGACCGGAGCACCTGGAAACACCATATATTTT.

The CDR3 DNA reads as TGTGCCATCAGTGGCGGGACAGGGAATAATTCACCCCTCCACTTT. Translation gives CAISGGTGNNSPLHF. This rearrangement joins TRBV10-3 to TRBJ1-6; 9 bases line up with TRBD1. The CDR3 spans 15 residues. J lost 5 bases, V lost 4 bases, and 3 bases had no gene match. Germline values: CDR1 ENHRY, CDR2 SYGVKD.

The rearrangement uses TRBV5-5 and TRBJ2-3, with D perhaps TRBD1 or TRBD2 (5 bases each). Germline V gives CDR1 SGHKS, CDR2 YYEKEE (reference sequence). The length of the CDR3 is 18 residues. The V end lost 2 bases, the J end lost 6 bases, and 25 bases lay between the germline ends. This chain's CDR3 is CASSFRYLPGTVADTQYF. In DNA form, the CDR3 reads TGTGCCAGCAGCTTCCGATACCTACCCGGGACGGTTGCCGATACGCAGTATTTT. Variable domain in full (rest from reference TRBV5-5 and TRBJ2-3): DAGVTQSPTHLIKTRGQQVTLRCSPISGHKSVSWYQQVLGQGPQFIFQYYEKEERGRGNFPDRFSARQFPNYSSELNVNALLLGDSALYLCASSFRYLPGTVADTQYFGPGTRLTVL.

The chain recombines TRBV7-8 with TRBJ1-4; D might be TRBD1 (5 bases). The CDR3 extends over 14 amino acids. V lost 1 base to trimming and J lost 7 bases, with 10 bases between them. Germline values: CDR1 SGHVS, CDR2 FQNEAQ. The CDR3 is CASSLGQGSEKLFF. CDR3 nucleotides: TGTGCCAGCAGCTTAGGGCAGGGATCTGAAAAACTGTTTTTT.

This sequence joins TRBV7-9 and TRBJ1-2; D unresolved. The CDR3 extends over 16 amino acids. The germline gives CDR1 SEHNR, CDR2 FQNEAQ (reference sequence). V lost 3 bases, J lost 0 bases, and 14 bases lay in between. In DNA, the CDR3 is TGTGCCAGCAGCTTCTCCAACGTCGGGACTAACTATGGCTACACCTTC. It translates to CASSFSNVGTNYGYTF.

The J gene is TRBJ2-2, the V gene TRBV11-3; D possibly uses TRBD1 or TRBD2 (7 bases each). CDR3 length: 16 residues. CDR1 SGHNT and CDR2 YENEEA come from the germline V gene. With 5 bases removed from V and 7 bases from J, the gap between germline ends came to 20 bases. The CDR3 region is CASSLQGTAGVGELFF. CDR3 in DNA: TGTGCCAGCAGCCTACAGGGGACCGCGGGGGTCGGGGAGCTGTTTTTT.

The rearrangement uses TRBV7-9 and TRBJ2-5; maybe TRBD1 (6 bases). This CDR3 region has 12 residues. Between the trimmed V and J ends, which lost 7 bases and 7 bases, there was a span of 13 bases. Germline assignment: CDR1 SEHNR and CDR2 FQNEAQ (reference sequence). CDR3 sequence: CASTTGWVTQYF. In DNA, the CDR3 is TGTGCCAGCACCACAGGGTGGGTGACCCAGTACTTC.

In its sample, this clone was seen once. This CDR3 is CATSRARGTAEAFF. CDR3 nucleotide sequence: TGTGCCACCAGCAGAGCTAGGGGGACCGCTGAAGCTTTCTTT. V gene TRBV15 combines with J gene TRBJ1-1, with TRBD1 as a possible D gene (6 bases). The germline gives CDR1 LNHNV, CDR2 YYDKDF (reference sequence). The CDR3 runs to 14 residues. Trimming removed 1 base at V and 6 bases at J, with 12 bases between.

The rearrangement joins TRBV5-1 to TRBJ2-1; D possibly corresponds to TRBD2 (5 bases). Trimming took 3 bases from V and 4 from J, leaving 14 bases between them. Germline CDR1 and CDR2: SGHRS and YFSETQ. CDR3 size: 15 residues. CDR3 amino acids: CASSSALGTYNEQFF. The CDR3 nucleotides read TGCGCCAGCAGCTCTGCACTAGGAACATACAATGAGCAGTTCTTC.

A few counts support this clone. The chain combines TRBV6-5 with TRBJ1-2, with D perhaps matching TRBD1 (6 bases). V shed 6 bases and J shed 6 bases, with 20 bases lying between them. The V gene's germline CDR1 is MNHEY and CDR2 SVGAGI. The CDR3 extends over 15 amino acids. CDR3 in DNA: TGTGCCAGCAGACATCATCTAGGGGGGCAAGATGGCTACACCTTC. Residues: CASRHHLGGQDGYTF.

This clone showed up just once. This chain connects TRBV7-3 to TRBJ1-2; 7 bases align to TRBD1. The CDR3 is 14 residues long. The V and J ends lost 4 bases and 2 bases, in that order; junction bases with no gene match: 4. Germline loops: CDR1 SGHTA, CDR2 FQGTGA. The CDR3 here is CASSSRTGNYGYTF. The DNA for the CDR3 is TGTGCCAGCAGCTCACGGACAGGCAACTATGGCTACACCTTC.

V and J are TRBV21-1 and TRBJ1-6; the table's D call of TRBD1 was not tested on the DNA. TRBV21-1 is deemed a pseudogene. This CDR3 contains 21 residues. CDR3 coding DNA: TGTGCCAGCAGCAAAGGTGGGGTAGACAGGGCCTCTAGCTCCTATAATTCACCCCTCCACTTT. As protein: CASSKGGVDRASSSYNSPLHF.

V is TRBV6-5 and J is TRBJ1-1, with a weak D call TRBD1 (6 bases). Germline V gene sequence: CDR1 MNHEY, CDR2 SVGAGI. CDR3 length: 13 amino acids. V lost 8 bases and J 0 bases, leaving 10 bases between the germline ends. Written as DNA, the CDR3 is TGTGCCAGCGCCAGGGACATGAACACTGAAGCTTTCTTT. This gives the protein CASARDMNTEAFF.

In the case of this clone: Its ends do not fully match the called genes, so a read error is possible. The chain links TRBV6-1 to TRBJ1-1; 7 nucleotides match TRBD1. The CDR3 spans 15 residues. Per the germline V gene, CDR1 is MNHNS and CDR2 is SASEGT. The CDR3 DNA reads TGTGCCAGCATCTTTACCGGGACAGCGGGTTTATCTCGGGTTTTT. Residues: CASIFTGTAGLSRVF.

The V and J genes are TRBV5-1 and TRBJ2-5; the match to TRBD2 covers 12 bases. This CDR3 spans 16 amino acids. Germline CDR1 and CDR2: SGHRS and YFSETQ. V dropped 4 bases and J dropped 5; count of bases not matched to a gene: 9. CDR3 nucleotide sequence: TGCGCCAGCAGCGGGGCTAGCGGGGGGGCTCCCGAGACCCAGTACTTC. It translates to CASSGASGGAPETQYF.

This rearrangement joins TRBV29-1 to TRBJ1-2; D remains ambiguous. Trimming removed 6 bases from V and 8 bases from J, with 19 bases in between. In germline, CDR1 is SQVTM, CDR2 ANQGSEA. The CDR3 has 13 residues. CDR3 loop: CSVQRTRNFGYTF. Written as DNA, the CDR3 is TGCAGCGTCCAACGCACCAGAAATTTCGGCTACACCTTC.

V usage is TRBV19 and J usage is TRBJ2-5, with TRBD1 identical over 8 bases. The CDR3 covers 18 residues. The V segment lost 4 bases and the J segment 4 bases; nucleotides outside the gene matches: 17. Germline V gene lookup returns CDR1 LNHDA and CDR2 SQIVND (reference sequence). The DNA for the CDR3 is TGTGCCAGTAGTAATCCGATAACAGGGGGTATTGTTGGAGAGACCCAGTACTTC. Translation: CASSNPITGGIVGETQYF.

The chain employs TRBV9 and TRBJ2-1, with 9 bases lining up with TRBD2. This CDR3 contains 16 residues. Trimming took 4 bases from V and 0 from J; bases not matched to a gene: 5. Germline V lookup: CDR1 SGDLS, CDR2 YYNGEE. The DNA for the CDR3 is TGTGCCAGCAGCAAATATAGCGGGAGCTCCTACAATGAGCAGTTCTTC. Its protein is CASSKYSGSSYNEQFF.